Listed below are T cell receptor beta chains from one sample, sequenced in a study of blood T cell repertoires in COVID-19. Sequencing used immunoSEQ multiplex PCR; TCRdb keeps in-frame clones, though not all of them. Of some 150,000 clones listed, approximately 86% are singletons. The sample comprised peripheral blood. The receptors shown here come from a man aged 60 to 69 who had recovered from COVID-19. Both conserved end residues are part of each CDR3. Fields, in order: V gene, J gene, clone size, D gene, CDR3 protein, CDR3 DNA. The D gene is left open where the match is weak. Clone size is not always given. Where it is, it says once, few, many or a class for expanded clones.

V: TRBV7-9; J: TRBJ2-5; size: NA; D: NA; CDR3: CASSSSPGLQETQYF; DNA: TGTGCCAGCAGCTCTTCCCCGGGACTTCAAGAGACCCAGTACTTC
V: TRBV7-9; J: TRBJ2-7; size: few; D: TRBD2; CDR3: CASSLDSSGVREQYF; DNA: TGTGCCAGCAGCTTAGATTCCAGCGGGGTACGGGAGCAGTACTTC
V: TRBV27; J: TRBJ1-6; size: NA; D: TRBD1; CDR3: CASSLENRGNSPLHF; DNA: TGTGCCAGCAGTTTAGAAAACAGGGGGAATTCACCCCTCCACTTT
V: TRBV3-1/TRBV3-2; J: TRBJ1-3; size: NA; D: TRBD1; CDR3: CASSQDPLGTGAENTIYF; DNA: TGTGCCAGCAGCCAAGATCCCCTGGGGACAGGAGCAGAAAACACCATATATTTT
V: TRBV6-1; J: TRBJ1-5; size: NA; D: NA; CDR3: CASSEASGSRQPQHF; DNA: TGTGCCAGCAGTGAAGCATCTGGTAGTCGTCAGCCCCAGCATTTT
V: TRBV5-4; J: TRBJ1-1; size: NA; D: NA; CDR3: CASSPDRGSFSEAFF; DNA: TGTGCCAGCAGCCCTGACCGGGGGAGCTTCTCCGAAGCTTTCTTT
V: TRBV19; J: TRBJ2-7; size: NA; D: TRBD2; CDR3: CASMQRAGTSGYEQYF; DNA: TGTGCCAGTATGCAAAGAGCCGGGACTAGCGGTTACGAGCAGTACTTC
V: TRBV19; J: TRBJ1-5; size: few; D: TRBD1; CDR3: CASKGQGVNQPQHF; DNA: TGTGCCAGTAAGGGGCAGGGGGTGAATCAGCCCCAGCATTTT
V: TRBV18; J: TRBJ1-2; size: NA; D: NA; CDR3: CASSPRTEWANYGYTF; DNA: TGTGCCAGCTCACCAAGGACAGAGTGGGCTAACTATGGCTACACCTTC
V: TRBV19; J: TRBJ1-5; size: few; D: TRBD1; CDR3: CASSMTVDRVRPQHF; DNA: TGTGCCAGTAGTATGACGGTAGACAGGGTGAGACCCCAGCATTTT
V: TRBV2; J: TRBJ2-5; size: NA; D: TRBD2; CDR3: CASSEAASGYQETQYF; DNA: TGTGCCAGCAGTGAGGCGGCTAGCGGGTACCAAGAGACCCAGTACTTC
V: TRBV9; J: TRBJ2-3; size: NA; D: NA; CDR3: CASSPSLPDTQYF; DNA: TGTGCCAGCAGCCCTAGCCTCCCCGATACGCAGTATTTT
V: TRBV18; J: TRBJ2-1; size: once; D: NA; CDR3: CASSPQEGSSYNEQFF; DNA: TGTGCCAGCTCACCGCAGGAGGGAAGCTCCTACAATGAGCAGTTCTTC
V: TRBV6-6; J: TRBJ2-4; size: NA; D: TRBD1; CDR3: CASSYSAGGEENIQYF; DNA: TGTGCCAGCAGTTACTCGGCAGGGGGCGAGGAAAACATTCAGTACTTC
V: TRBV6-5; J: TRBJ2-3; size: NA; D: TRBD2; CDR3: CASASAGVPTDTQYF; DNA: TGTGCCAGCGCGTCAGCGGGGGTACCCACAGATACGCAGTATTTT
V: TRBV11-2; J: TRBJ1-1; size: NA; D: NA; CDR3: CASSLSGTVNTEAFF; DNA: TGTGCCAGCAGCTTATCAGGGACTGTGAACACTGAAGCTTTCTTT
V: TRBV3-1/TRBV3-2; J: TRBJ1-2; size: once; D: NA; CDR3: CASSQTRTANYGYTF; DNA: TGTGCCAGCAGCCAAACTAGGACAGCTAACTATGGCTACACCTTC
V: TRBV6-5; J: TRBJ2-5; size: NA; D: NA; CDR3: CASSYLDFRQETQYF; DNA: TGTGCCAGCAGTTATCTGGACTTCCGCCAAGAGACCCAGTACTTC
V: TRBV18; J: TRBJ1-6; size: NA; D: TRBD1; CDR3: CASSSGTGGSPLHF; DNA: TGTGCCAGCTCGTCCGGGACAGGGGGCTCACCCCTCCACTTT
V: TRBV6-5; J: TRBJ2-1; size: NA; D: NA; CDR3: CASMRSYNEQFF; DNA: TGTGCCAGCATGCGCTCCTACAATGAGCAGTTCTTC
V: TRBV9; J: TRBJ1-5; size: once; D: NA; CDR3: CASSVGWESNQPQHF; DNA: TGTGCCAGCAGCGTAGGGTGGGAGAGCAATCAGCCCCAGCATTTT
V: TRBV15; J: TRBJ1-2; size: NA; D: NA; CDR3: CATSRDFYGQSYGYTF; DNA: TGTGCCACCAGCAGAGATTTTTACGGACAGTCTTATGGCTACACCTTC
V: TRBV10-3; J: TRBJ2-7; size: NA; D: TRBD2; CDR3: CAISESASGGGYEQYF; DNA: TGTGCCATCAGTGAGTCGGCTAGCGGGGGTGGATACGAGCAGTACTTC
V: TRBV5-1; J: TRBJ2-1; size: NA; D: NA; CDR3: CASSLGLVDYNEQFF; DNA: TGCGCCAGCAGCTTGGGACTAGTGGACTACAATGAGCAGTTCTTC
V: TRBV4-2; J: TRBJ1-6; size: NA; D: NA; CDR3: CASSQWQGNSPLHF; DNA: TGTGCCAGCAGCCAGTGGCAGGGAAATTCACCCCTCCACTTT
V: TRBV2; J: TRBJ1-5; size: few; D: NA; CDR3: CASRAPGHSTGNQPQHF; DNA: TGTGCCAGCAGAGCGCCGGGACATAGTACGGGCAATCAGCCCCAGCATTTT
V: TRBV30; J: TRBJ1-4; size: NA; D: TRBD1; CDR3: CAWGKGQGGEKLFF; DNA: TGTGCCTGGGGCAAGGGACAGGGAGGAGAAAAACTGTTTTTT
V: TRBV28; J: TRBJ1-2; size: NA; D: NA; CDR3: CASSYQTYGYTF; DNA: TGTGCCAGCAGTTACCAAACATATGGCTACACCTTC
V: TRBV3-1/TRBV3-2; J: TRBJ1-4; size: NA; D: TRBD1; CDR3: CASSQPGTGNEKLFF; DNA: TGTGCCAGCAGCCAACCCGGGACAGGGAATGAAAAACTGTTTTTT
V: TRBV5-4; J: TRBJ2-2; size: NA; D: TRBD1; CDR3: CASSLVQGVGTGELFF; DNA: TGTGCCAGCAGCTTGGTACAGGGGGTTGGCACCGGGGAGCTGTTTTTT
V: TRBV2; J: TRBJ1-1; size: NA; D: NA; CDR3: CASSELLSEAFF; DNA: TGTGCCAGCAGTGAATTGTTATCTGAAGCTTTCTTT
V: TRBV18; J: TRBJ2-1; size: NA; D: TRBD2; CDR3: CASSPRTFGGGSYNEQFF; DNA: TGTGCCAGCTCACCAAGGACCTTCGGGGGGGGGTCCTACAATGAGCAGTTCTTC
V: TRBV10-1; J: TRBJ2-7; size: NA; D: TRBD1; CDR3: CASRPGTAYEQYF; DNA: TGCGCCAGCAGGCCCGGGACAGCGTACGAGCAGTACTTC
V: TRBV5-3; J: TRBJ1-5; size: NA; D: NA; CDR3: CARSFSFAGPCRDNQPQHF; DNA: TGTGCCAGAAGCTTTAGCTTCGCCGGCCCTTGCAGGGACAATCAGCCCCAGCATTTT
V: TRBV4-1; J: TRBJ1-1; size: NA; D: NA; CDR3: CASSHLRTDTEAFF; DNA: TGCGCCAGCAGCCACCTCCGGACAGACACTGAAGCTTTCTTT
V: TRBV3-1/TRBV3-2; J: TRBJ2-7; size: NA; D: NA; CDR3: CASSQEGALGEQYF; DNA: TGTGCCAGCAGCCAAGAGGGAGCTCTGGGCGAGCAGTACTTC
V: TRBV5-1; J: TRBJ1-4; size: NA; D: TRBD1; CDR3: CASSLSGTGGEKLFF; DNA: TGCGCCAGCAGCCTGTCCGGGACAGGGGGTGAAAAACTGTTTTTT
V: TRBV14; J: TRBJ1-2; size: NA; D: NA; CDR3: CASSLAGAPGYTF; DNA: TGTGCCAGCAGCCTTGCAGGTGCCCCAGGCTACACCTTC
V: TRBV6-6; J: TRBJ1-2; size: NA; D: TRBD1; CDR3: CASSYPDRNYGYTF; DNA: TGTGCCAGCAGTTACCCGGACAGGAACTATGGCTACACCTTC
V: TRBV30; J: TRBJ1-3; size: NA; D: NA; CDR3: CAWSTVVAGNTIYF; DNA: TGTGCCTGGTCAACGGTGGTGGCTGGAAACACCATATATTTT
V: TRBV19; J: TRBJ1-5; size: NA; D: TRBD1; CDR3: CASRLGQGYNQPQHF; DNA: TGTGCCAGTAGACTAGGACAGGGGTACAATCAGCCCCAGCATTTT
V: TRBV5-1; J: TRBJ1-2; size: few; D: TRBD1; CDR3: CASSLRQGTPNYGYTF; DNA: TGCGCCAGCAGCCTACGACAGGGGACCCCCAACTATGGCTACACCTTC
V: TRBV12-3/TRBV12-4; J: TRBJ2-5; size: NA; D: NA; CDR3: CASSLGQQETQYF; DNA: TGTGCCAGCAGTTTAGGGCAGCAAGAGACCCAGTACTTC
V: TRBV25-1; J: TRBJ2-2; size: NA; D: TRBD1; CDR3: CASTRTGGVGGELFF; DNA: TGTGCCAGCACAAGGACAGGGGGCGTTGGCGGGGAGCTGTTTTTT
V: TRBV7-9; J: TRBJ2-5; size: NA; D: NA; CDR3: CASSFNSRQETQYF; DNA: TGTGCCAGCAGCTTCAACAGCAGACAAGAGACCCAGTACTTC
V: TRBV4-2; J: TRBJ2-7; size: once; D: TRBD2; CDR3: CASSLPPGTNSYEQYF; DNA: TGTGCCAGCAGCCTTCCCCCCGGGACTAACTCCTACGAGCAGTACTTC
V: TRBV5-1; J: TRBJ2-3; size: NA; D: NA; CDR3: CASSSGDSTDTQYF; DNA: TGCGCCAGCAGCTCAGGGGATAGCACAGATACGCAGTATTTT
V: TRBV2; J: TRBJ2-6; size: NA; D: TRBD1; CDR3: CASTVGQGSGANVLTF; DNA: TGTGCCAGCACTGTTGGACAGGGATCTGGGGCCAACGTCCTGACTTTC
V: TRBV4-1; J: TRBJ1-2; size: NA; D: NA; CDR3: CASSQMGRGGYGYTF; DNA: TGCGCCAGCAGCCAAATGGGTCGGGGTGGCTATGGCTACACCTTC
V: TRBV9; J: TRBJ2-3; size: few; D: TRBD2; CDR3: CASSVGTSGVSTDTQYF; DNA: TGTGCCAGCAGCGTAGGTACTAGCGGGGTTAGCACAGATACGCAGTATTTT
V: TRBV9; J: TRBJ2-1; size: NA; D: TRBD2; CDR3: CASSVGLAGENNEQFF; DNA: TGTGCCAGCAGCGTAGGGTTAGCGGGGGAGAACAATGAGCAGTTCTTC
V: TRBV6-5; J: TRBJ2-3; size: NA; D: TRBD2; CDR3: CASSYSGLAGIDTQYF; DNA: TGTGCCAGCAGTTACTCAGGACTAGCGGGGATAGATACGCAGTATTTT
V: TRBV18; J: TRBJ1-3; size: NA; D: TRBD1; CDR3: CASSPHQGGSSGNTIYF; DNA: TGTGCCAGCTCACCTCACCAGGGGGGCAGCTCTGGAAACACCATATATTTT
V: TRBV6-2/TRBV6-3; J: TRBJ2-3; size: few; D: TRBD2; CDR3: CASSSQASGGTDTQYF; DNA: TGTGCCAGCAGCTCCCAGGCTAGCGGGGGAACAGATACGCAGTATTTT
V: TRBV7-2; J: TRBJ2-4; size: NA; D: TRBD2; CDR3: CASRSRTSGDQNIQYF; DNA: TGTGCCAGCAGATCTCGGACTAGCGGGGACCAAAACATTCAGTACTTC
V: TRBV5-1; J: TRBJ2-4; size: NA; D: NA; CDR3: CASSLEGGIQYF; DNA: TGCGCCAGCAGCTTGGAAGGGGGCATTCAGTACTTC
V: TRBV11-3; J: TRBJ1-1; size: NA; D: TRBD1; CDR3: CASSFRGQEAFF; DNA: TGTGCCAGCAGCTTTAGGGGACAGGAAGCTTTCTTT